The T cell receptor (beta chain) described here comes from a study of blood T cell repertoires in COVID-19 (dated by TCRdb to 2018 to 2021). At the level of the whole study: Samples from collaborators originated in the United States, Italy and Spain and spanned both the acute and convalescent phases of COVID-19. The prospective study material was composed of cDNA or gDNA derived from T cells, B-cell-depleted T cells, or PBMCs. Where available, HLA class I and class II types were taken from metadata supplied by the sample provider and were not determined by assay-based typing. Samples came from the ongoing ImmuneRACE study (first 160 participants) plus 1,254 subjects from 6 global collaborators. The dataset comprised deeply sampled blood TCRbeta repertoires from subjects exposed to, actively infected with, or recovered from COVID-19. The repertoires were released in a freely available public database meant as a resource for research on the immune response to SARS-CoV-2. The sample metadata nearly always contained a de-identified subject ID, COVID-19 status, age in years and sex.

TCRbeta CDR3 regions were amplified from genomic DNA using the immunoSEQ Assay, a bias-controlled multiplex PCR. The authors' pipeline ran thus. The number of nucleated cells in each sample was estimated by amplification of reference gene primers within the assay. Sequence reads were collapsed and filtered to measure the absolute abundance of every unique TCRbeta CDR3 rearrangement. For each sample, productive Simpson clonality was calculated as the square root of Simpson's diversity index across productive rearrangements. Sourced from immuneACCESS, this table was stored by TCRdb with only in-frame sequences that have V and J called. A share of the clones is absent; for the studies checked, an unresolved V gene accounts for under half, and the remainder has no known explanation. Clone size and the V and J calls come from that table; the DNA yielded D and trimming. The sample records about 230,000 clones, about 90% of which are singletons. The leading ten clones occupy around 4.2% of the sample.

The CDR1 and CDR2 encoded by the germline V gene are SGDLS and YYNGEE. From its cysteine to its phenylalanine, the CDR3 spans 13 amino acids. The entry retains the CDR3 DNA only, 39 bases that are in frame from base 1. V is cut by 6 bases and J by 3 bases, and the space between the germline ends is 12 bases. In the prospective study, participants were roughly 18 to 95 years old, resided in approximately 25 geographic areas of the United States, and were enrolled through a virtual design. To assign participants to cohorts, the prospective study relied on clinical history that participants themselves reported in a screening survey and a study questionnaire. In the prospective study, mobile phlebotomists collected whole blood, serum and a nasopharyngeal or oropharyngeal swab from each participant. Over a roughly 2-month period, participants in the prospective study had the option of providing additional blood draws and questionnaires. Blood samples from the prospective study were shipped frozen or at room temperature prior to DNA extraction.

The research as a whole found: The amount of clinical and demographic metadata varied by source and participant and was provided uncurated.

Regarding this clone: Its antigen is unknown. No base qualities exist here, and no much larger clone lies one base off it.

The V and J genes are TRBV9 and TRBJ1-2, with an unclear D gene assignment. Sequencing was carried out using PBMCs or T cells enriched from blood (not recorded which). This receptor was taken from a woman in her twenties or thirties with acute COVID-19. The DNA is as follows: TGTGCCAGCACCTATGGGCGGGACTATGGCTACACCTTC. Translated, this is CASTYGRDYGYTF.